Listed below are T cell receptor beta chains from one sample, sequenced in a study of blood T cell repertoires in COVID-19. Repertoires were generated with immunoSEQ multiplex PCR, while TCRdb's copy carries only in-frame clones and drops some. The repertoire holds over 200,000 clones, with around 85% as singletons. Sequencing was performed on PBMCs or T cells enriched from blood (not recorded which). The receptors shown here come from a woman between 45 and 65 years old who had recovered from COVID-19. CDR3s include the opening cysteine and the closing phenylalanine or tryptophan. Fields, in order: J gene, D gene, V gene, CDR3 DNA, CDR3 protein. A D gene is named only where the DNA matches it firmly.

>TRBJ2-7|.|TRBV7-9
TGTGCCAGCAGCTTAGCAGGGCAGGGCGTCGGCTACGAGCAGTACTTC
CASSLAGQGVGYEQYF
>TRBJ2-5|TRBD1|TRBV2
TGTGCCAGCAGTGAGACAGGGGGCGGAGAGACCCAGTACTTC
CASSETGGGETQYF
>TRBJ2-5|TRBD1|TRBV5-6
TGTGCCAGCAGACAGACAGGGGAGAAGGAGACCCAGTACTTC
CASRQTGEKETQYF
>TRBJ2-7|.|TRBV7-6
TGTGCCAGCAGCTTAGGGCAGGGTGCCTACGAGCAGTACTTC
CASSLGQGAYEQYF
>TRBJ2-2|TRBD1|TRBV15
TGTGCCACCAGCAGCCGACAGGGGGCTGGCGGGGAGCTGTTTTTT
CATSSRQGAGGELFF
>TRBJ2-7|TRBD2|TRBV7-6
TGTGCCAGCAGCTTAACTAGCGGGAGTTACGAGCAGTACTTC
CASSLTSGSYEQYF
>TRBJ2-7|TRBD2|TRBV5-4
TGTGCCAGCGGGACTAGCGGGAGGGCTACCTACGAGCAGTACTTC
CASGTSGRATYEQYF
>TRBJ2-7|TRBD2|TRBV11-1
TGTGCCAGCAGCCAGCCGACTAGCGGCTCCTACGAGCAGTACTTC
CASSQPTSGSYEQYF
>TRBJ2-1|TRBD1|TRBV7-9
TGTGCCAGCAGCTTAGTTCCCGGGACAGGGAACAATGAGCAGTTCTTC
CASSLVPGTGNNEQFF
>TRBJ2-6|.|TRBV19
TGTGCCAGTAGTGTCGGGACAGTCCTGACTTTC
CASSVGTVLTF
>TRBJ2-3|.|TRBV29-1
TGCAGCGTGACAACAGGGAAAACAGATACGCAGTATTTT
CSVTTGKTDTQYF
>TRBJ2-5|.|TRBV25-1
TGTGCCAGCAGGGACCGGACAGTTGAGACCCAGTACTTC
CASRDRTVETQYF
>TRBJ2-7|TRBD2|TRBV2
TGTGCCAGCACCACGGGACTAGCGGTCTACGAGCAGTACTTC
CASTTGLAVYEQYF
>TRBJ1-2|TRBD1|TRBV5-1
TGCGCCAGCAGCTTGGGACAGGGGGCTGGTGGCTACACCTTC
CASSLGQGAGGYTF
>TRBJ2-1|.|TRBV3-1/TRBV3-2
TGTGCCAGCAGCCAAGTACACAGTTTAATGTTCTTC
CASSQVHSLMFF
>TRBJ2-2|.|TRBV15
TGTGCCACCAGCAGGCGGCCACCTGCCGGGGAGCTGTTTTTT
CATSRRPPAGELFF